The 30 T cell receptor beta chains listed next were all sequenced from one sample in a study of T cells after yellow fever vaccination. TCRdb passed the 5' RACE reads through MiXCR, listing each CDR3 protein once. In the table there are a few hundred thousand distinct CDR3 sequences, 6.9% of which are singletons. This material consisted of CD4+ T cells sorted from PBMCs, taken 15 days after the yellow fever booster vaccination. These receptors all stem from a man aged 25-45 years who received the YFV17D yellow fever vaccine.

The chain couples TRBV24-1 to TRBJ2-1, with D perhaps TRBD1 or TRBD2 (5 bases each). This CDR3 has 15 amino acids. Trimming cost V 7 bases and J 0 bases, with 12 bases left between them. Germline V gene data show CDR1 as KGHDR and CDR2 as SFDVKD. CDR3 residues: CATSAPGSSYNEQFF. For the CDR3, the DNA is TGTGCCACCAGCGCCCCAGGGAGCTCCTACAATGAGCAGTTCTTC.

The DNA of the CDR3 is TGTGCCAGCAGTTTCCCACTAGCGGGAGGCCAGCAAAGAGATACGCAGTATTTT. This translates into CASSFPLAGGQQRDTQYF. V gene TRBV28 combines with J gene TRBJ2-3; 12 bases line up with TRBD2. The germline CDR1 and CDR2 sequences are MDHEN and SYDVKM. The CDR3 has 18 amino acids. V was clipped by 3 bases and J by 5 bases; unmatched bases: 12.

J is TRBJ2-5 and V is TRBV28; 7 nucleotides line up with TRBD1. The CDR3 spans 13 residues. The germline CDR1 and CDR2 sequences are MDHEN and SYDVKM. After removal of 6 bases from V and 3 bases from J, the junction contained 4 bases not matched to a gene. DNA of the CDR3: TGTGCCAGCAGACCTGGGACAGAAGAGACCCAGTACTTC. This translates into CASRPGTEETQYF.

CDR3 region: CASSIGLANEQFF. DNA of the CDR3: TGTGCCAGCAGCATAGGACTAGCCAATGAGCAGTTCTTC. This sequence joins TRBV11-2 and TRBJ2-1, with 8 nucleotides matching TRBD2. J lost 6 bases, V lost 5 bases, and 3 bases had no gene match. The CDR3 totals 13 residues. CDR1 and CDR2 (germline): SGHAT, FQNNGV.

This clonotype was found many times. J is TRBJ2-7 and V is TRBV15; 7 bases are a match to TRBD1. CDR3 size: 13 residues. Trimming removed 1 base from V and 4 bases from J; junction bases left unmatched: 1. Germline V gene sequence: CDR1 LNHNV, CDR2 YYDKDF (reference sequence). The CDR3, as DNA: TGTGCCACCAGCAGAGTACAGGGGTACGAGCAGTACTTC. The encoded protein is CATSRVQGYEQYF.

This clonotype showed up many times. The chain carries TRBV20-1 and TRBJ2-3; D unresolved. Trimming stripped 0 bases from V and 3 bases from J, with 4 bases between. The length of the CDR3 is 12 residues. Per germline, CDR1 DFQATT and CDR2 SNEGSKA (reference sequence). CDR3 protein: CSAREFTDTQYF. The CDR3 DNA reads TGCAGTGCTAGAGAATTTACAGATACGCAGTATTTT.

This clonotype was observed at least ten times. As DNA, the CDR3 is TGTGCCAGCAGCTTGAATCGGGGGAATTCACCCCTCCACTTT. Residues: CASSLNRGNSPLHF. The chain carries TRBV5-6 and TRBJ1-6; D is possibly TRBD1 (5 bases). V was trimmed by 1 base and J by 7 bases, leaving 9 bases between them. The V gene's germline CDR1 is SGHDT and CDR2 YYEEEE. The CDR3 sequence is 14 residues long.

Only a few counts were recorded for this clonotype. This chain uses TRBV20-1 with TRBJ2-3, with D maybe TRBD2 (6 bases). Germline values: CDR1 DFQATT, CDR2 SNEGSKA (reference sequence). This CDR3 has 14 residues. Trimming took 1 base from V and 3 from J, leaving 11 bases between them. The CDR3 bases are TGCAGTGCTAGAGTGGGAAGCGGGACAGATACGCAGTATTTT. This encodes CSARVGSGTDTQYF.

J is TRBJ2-7 and V is TRBV12-3 or TRBV12-4; D is possibly TRBD1 or TRBD2 (5 bases each). The CDR3 consists of 12 residues. Between the trimmed V and J ends, which lost 6 bases and 9 bases, there was a span of 15 bases. CDR3 protein: CASRGPPTAQYF. CDR3 nucleotide sequence: TGTGCCAGCAGGGGACCACCAACTGCGCAGTACTTC.

This clonotype was counted ten times or more. The chain couples TRBV20-1 to TRBJ2-1; no firm D call. Germline V gene lookup returns CDR1 DFQATT and CDR2 SNEGSKA (reference sequence). CDR3 length: 10 amino acids. V was cut by 3 bases and J by 7 bases, with 4 bases left in between. CDR3 amino acids: CSASQNEQFF. Written as DNA, the CDR3 is TGCAGTGCTAGTCAGAATGAGCAGTTCTTC.

The rearrangement uses TRBV5-1 and TRBJ2-1; 7 bases fit TRBD2. From germline, CDR1 is SGHRS and CDR2 YFSETQ. The CDR3 is 18 residues long. Trimming at V came to 0 bases and at J to 11 bases, leaving 20 bases not matched to a gene. For the CDR3, the DNA is TGCGCCAGCAGCTTGGAGGGATTGGGGGACTACCTTTTAGAAAAGCAGTTCTTC. It encodes CASSLEGLGDYLLEKQFF. Complete variable domain (other parts from reference TRBV5-1 and TRBJ2-1): KAGVTQTPRYLIKTRGQQVTLSCSPISGHRSVSWYQQTPGQGLQFLFEYFSETQRNKGNFPGRFSGRQFSNSRSEMNVSTLELGDSALYLCASSLEGLGDYLLEKQFFGPGTRLTVL.

This clonotype was seen more than once but under ten times. This chain links TRBV7-8 with TRBJ2-1, with TRBD2 identical over 11 bases. J gave up 5 bases and V 5 bases, and 8 bases lay outside the gene matches. This CDR3 spans 16 amino acids. Germline loops: CDR1 SGHVS, CDR2 FQNEAQ. CDR3 in DNA: TGTGCCAGCAGCCTCACCGGGACTAGCGGACACAATGAGCAGTTCTTC. This translates into CASSLTGTSGHNEQFF.

This clonotype was observed at least ten times. The chain couples TRBV6-1 to TRBJ2-1; a possible D gene is TRBD2 (5 bases). V shed 6 bases and J shed 4 bases, with 16 bases lying between them. This CDR3 is 15 amino acids long. The germline gives CDR1 MNHNS, CDR2 SASEGT. CDR3 DNA sequence: TGTGCCAGCAGACTAACTAGAGCCCCTTACAATGAGCAGTTCTTC. Translation gives CASRLTRAPYNEQFF.

The V gene is TRBV29-1, the J gene TRBJ2-7; perhaps TRBD2 as D (6 bases). Trimming stripped 7 bases from V and 3 bases from J, with 13 bases between. The CDR3 is 12 residues long. Germline assignment: CDR1 SQVTM and CDR2 ANQGSEA. The CDR3 reads CSGGSDYYEQYF. The CDR3 nucleotides read TGCAGCGGGGGGTCGGACTACTACGAGCAGTACTTC.

V usage is TRBV3-1 and J usage is TRBJ2-7; D remains unclear. CDR1 and CDR2 (germline): LGHDT, YNNKEL (reference sequence). The V and J ends lost 2 bases and 4 bases respectively, with 6 bases between them. The CDR3 has 12 residues. The CDR3 region is CASSQFKYEQYF. DNA for the CDR3: TGTGCCAGCAGCCAATTCAAATACGAGCAGTACTTC.

At least ten counts were recorded for this clonotype. The chain couples TRBV21-1 to TRBJ2-2; the table's TRBD2 call for D was not verified on the DNA. TRBV21-1 is assigned pseudogene status. This CDR3 is built from 15 residues. The CDR3 is CASSLTSGATGELFF. The CDR3, as DNA: TGTGCCAGCAGCTTGACTAGCGGAGCCACCGGGGAGCTGTTTTTT.

The sample holds many counts of this clonotype. This chain uses TRBV28 with TRBJ1-6; D uncertain. Germline CDR1 is MDHEN and CDR2 is SYDVKM. Trimming left V 3 bases short and J 7 bases short, with 13 bases between. The CDR3 runs to 15 residues. CDR3 sequence (DNA): TGTGCCAGCAGTTTTCGATACGGACCGAATTCACCCCTCCACTTT. Translation: CASSFRYGPNSPLHF.

The table lists this clonotype with many counts. The chain carries TRBV10-3 and TRBJ2-7; tentative D call: TRBD1 (5 bases). V lost 8 bases, J lost 2 bases, and 10 bases lay in between. This CDR3 is built from 12 residues. CDR1 and CDR2 (germline): ENHRY, SYGVKD. In nucleotides, the CDR3 is TGTGCCATCGGGCAGGGCCCCTACGAGCAGTACTTC. Protein: CAIGQGPYEQYF.

This clonotype was counted ten times or more. The rearrangement links TRBV29-1 to TRBJ1-1, with TRBD1 matching 7 bases. The CDR3 is made up of 13 amino acids. The germline CDR1 and CDR2 sequences are SQVTM and ANQGSEA. The trim removed 4 bases at V and 4 bases at J, leaving 6 bases unmatched. CDR3 in amino acids: CSVVGQSVTEAFF. CDR3 coding DNA: TGCAGCGTTGTGGGACAGTCGGTCACTGAAGCTTTCTTT. The whole variable domain, filled in from reference TRBV29-1 and TRBJ1-1, reads SAVISQKPSRDICQRGTSLTIQCQVDSQVTMMFWYRQQPGQSLTLIATANQGSEATYESGFVIDKFPISRPNLTFSTLTVSNMSPEDSSIYLCSVVGQSVTEAFFGQGTRLTVV.

This clonotype was seen at least ten times. The junction shows a germline mismatch at one end, possibly a read error. V is TRBV7-2 and J is TRBJ1-5; no clear D gene. Germline V lookup: CDR1 SGHTA, CDR2 FQGNSA. This CDR3 is 14 amino acids long. The CDR3, as DNA: TGTGCCAGCAGTTTAGTGGGCGGTAATCAGCCCCAGCATTTT. Translation gives CASSLVGGNQPQHF.

Points on this clonotype: Germline and junction disagree at one end, which may indicate a read error. The V and J genes are TRBV20-1 and TRBJ2-5; 14 positions match TRBD2. This CDR3 comprises 17 residues. Germline V gene data show CDR1 as DFQATT and CDR2 as SNEGSKA (reference sequence). CDR3: CCASPGLAGAMGETQYF. The CDR3 DNA follows: TGCTGTGCTAGCCCGGGACTAGCGGGAGCTATGGGCGAGACCCAGTACTTC.

This clonotype was detected many times. V usage is TRBV7-2 and J usage is TRBJ1-4, with 8 bases aligning to TRBD1. Germline-derived CDR1 and CDR2 are SGHTA and FQGNSA. The V gene end was trimmed by 5 bases and the J gene end by 0 bases; junction bases not matched to a gene: 2. The CDR3 extends over 15 amino acids. The CDR3 is CASSRTGPTNEKLFF. CDR3 nucleotides: TGTGCCAGCAGCCGGACAGGGCCAACTAATGAAAAACTGTTTTTT.

This clonotype was found many times. This sequence joins TRBV5-6 and TRBJ2-3; a possible D gene is TRBD1 (6 bases). Germline V gene data show CDR1 as SGHDT and CDR2 as YYEEEE. The V gene lost 4 bases and the J gene lost 0 bases, with 15 bases spanning the gap. The CDR3 is 16 amino acids. CDR3 amino acids: CASSLYGTTSTDTQYF. Written as DNA, the CDR3 is TGTGCCAGCAGCCTATACGGGACAACTAGCACAGATACGCAGTATTTT.

The rearrangement uses TRBV5-1 and TRBJ2-1; no reliable D call. V was shortened by 4 bases and J by 5 bases, with 13 bases between the two germline ends. There are 14 residues in the CDR3. Looked up from germline, CDR1 is SGHRS and CDR2 is YFSETQ. CDR3 region: CASSPASANNEQFF. In nucleotides, the CDR3 is TGCGCCAGCAGCCCCGCGAGCGCCAACAATGAGCAGTTCTTC.

This clonotype was counted many times. The V call is TRBV20-1, the J call TRBJ2-7; TRBD2 matches at 9 bases. The CDR3 runs 16 residues. With 0 bases clipped from V and 4 bases from J, the junction kept 10 bases outside the gene matches. CDR1 and CDR2 (germline): DFQATT, SNEGSKA (reference sequence). CDR3 protein: CSARDGGRAAGYEQYF. DNA of the CDR3: TGCAGTGCTAGAGACGGCGGGAGGGCCGCTGGTTACGAGCAGTACTTC.

This clonotype was counted between two and nine times. The gene calls are TRBV3-1 and TRBJ2-3; D gene uncertain. The germline V gene has CDR1 LGHDT and CDR2 YNNKEL (reference sequence). Deletions cut 1 base from V and 0 bases from J, with 8 bases between. The CDR3 is 15 residues long. CDR3 residues: CASSQGQPSTDTQYF. The CDR3 coding sequence is TGTGCCAGCAGCCAAGGACAACCTAGCACAGATACGCAGTATTTT.

This clonotype was found a few times. The gene calls are TRBV25-1 and TRBJ1-6; D unresolved. V lost 5 bases and J 7 bases, leaving 12 bases between the germline ends. The CDR3 totals 14 residues. CDR1 is MGHDK, CDR2 SYGVNS, per germline. CDR3 coding DNA: TGTGCCAGCAGTTGGTCCTGGGAAAATTCACCCCTCCACTTT. It translates to CASSWSWENSPLHF.

This clonotype was recorded a few times. The chain uses TRBV5-6 and TRBJ2-7, with 7 bases lining up with TRBD1. With V trimmed by 0 bases and J by 7 bases, 7 bases remained unmatched. From germline, CDR1 is SGHDT and CDR2 YYEEEE. CDR3 size: 14 residues. The CDR3 protein is CASSLVGAGGEQYF. The CDR3 region has the DNA TGTGCCAGCAGCTTGGTGGGCGCAGGGGGTGAGCAGTACTTC.

This clonotype was found once. Given a much more abundant clone one base away, this may be a read error. The CDR3 nucleotides are TGTGTCAGCAGCCAAGATGACGGACCCTACGAGCAGTACTTC. Amino acid sequence: CVSSQDDGPYEQYF. The chain recombines TRBV4-2 with TRBJ2-7; D unclear. CDR3 length: 14 residues. Germline values: CDR1 LGHNA, CDR2 YNFKEQ.

The sample holds a few counts of this clonotype. V gene TRBV10-3 combines with J gene TRBJ2-7, with 8 nucleotides matching TRBD1. V shed 6 bases and J 0 bases; nucleotides not matched to a gene: 7. The V gene's germline CDR1 is ENHRY and CDR2 SYGVKD. The length of the CDR3 is 15 residues. The CDR3 spells CAISPGQASSYEQYF. For the CDR3, the DNA is TGTGCCATCAGCCCGGGACAGGCAAGCTCCTACGAGCAGTACTTC.